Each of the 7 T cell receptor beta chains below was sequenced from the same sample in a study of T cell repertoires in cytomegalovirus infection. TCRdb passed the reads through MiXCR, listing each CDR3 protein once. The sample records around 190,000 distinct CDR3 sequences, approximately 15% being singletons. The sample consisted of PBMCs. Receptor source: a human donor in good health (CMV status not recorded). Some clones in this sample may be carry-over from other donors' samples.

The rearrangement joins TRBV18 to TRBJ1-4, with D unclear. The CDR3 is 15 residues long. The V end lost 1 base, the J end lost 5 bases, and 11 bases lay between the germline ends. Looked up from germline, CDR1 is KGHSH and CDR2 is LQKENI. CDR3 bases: TGTGCCAGCTCACCACGGGCAGATCAGAATGAAAAACTGTTTTTT. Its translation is CASSPRADQNEKLFF.

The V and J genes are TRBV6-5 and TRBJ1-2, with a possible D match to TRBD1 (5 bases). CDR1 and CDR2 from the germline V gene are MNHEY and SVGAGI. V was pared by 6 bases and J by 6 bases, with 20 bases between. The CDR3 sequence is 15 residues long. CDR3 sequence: CASRATPEGRNGYTF. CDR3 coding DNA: TGTGCCAGCAGAGCCACGCCCGAGGGGCGTAATGGCTACACCTTC.

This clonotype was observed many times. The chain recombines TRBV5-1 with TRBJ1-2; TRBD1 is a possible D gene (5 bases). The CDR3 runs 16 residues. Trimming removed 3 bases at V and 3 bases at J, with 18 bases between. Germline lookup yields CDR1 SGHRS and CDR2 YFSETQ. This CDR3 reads CASSYGATSWDYGYTF. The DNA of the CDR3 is TGCGCCAGCAGCTACGGGGCAACATCTTGGGACTATGGCTACACCTTC.

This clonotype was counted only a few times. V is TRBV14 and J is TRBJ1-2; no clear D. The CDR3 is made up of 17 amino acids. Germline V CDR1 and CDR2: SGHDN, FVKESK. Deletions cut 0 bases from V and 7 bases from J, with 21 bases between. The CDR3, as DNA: TGTGCCAGCAGCCAAGATCATTATCGAGGCCTGAGAGGTGGCTACACCTTC. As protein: CASSQDHYRGLRGGYTF.

CDR3 protein: CASGRGEEDEQYF. The CDR3 nucleotides read TGTGCCAGCGGCCGGGGAGAAGAGGACGAGCAGTACTTC. The chain uses TRBV6-2 or TRBV6-3 and TRBJ2-7; maybe TRBD2 (5 bases). From germline, CDR1 is MNHEY and CDR2 SVGEGT. This CDR3 has 13 amino acids. Trimming cost V 8 bases and J 5 bases, with 16 bases left between them.

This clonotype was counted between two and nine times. CDR3: CSAPSSGGRQETQYF. The CDR3 bases are TGCAGTGCCCCTTCTAGCGGGGGGCGCCAAGAGACCCAGTACTTC. This rearrangement joins TRBV20-1 to TRBJ2-5; 11 bases fit TRBD2. The CDR3 covers 15 residues. The J segment lost 1 base and the V segment lost 6 bases, leaving 7 bases of the junction unmatched. Germline CDR1 is DFQATT and CDR2 is SNEGSKA (reference sequence).

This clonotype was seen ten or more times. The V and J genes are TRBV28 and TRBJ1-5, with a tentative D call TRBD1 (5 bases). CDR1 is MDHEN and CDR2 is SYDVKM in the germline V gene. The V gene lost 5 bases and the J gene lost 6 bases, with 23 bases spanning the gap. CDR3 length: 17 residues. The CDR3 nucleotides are TGTGCCAGCAGTCACCTCACCGGGGGGGGAAGGTTTCAGCCCCAGCATTTT. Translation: CASSHLTGGGRFQPQHF.